This TCR beta chain was sequenced for a study of cytotoxic CD8 clonotypes in ibrutinib-treated CLL. Study-level background: Among patients, about 25 responded partially and 2 completely; around 14 then stayed remitted and some twelve progressed after median about 68 months.

The protocol was immunoSEQ multiplex PCR, while the TCRdb copy is restricted to in-frame clones and leaves out a portion. Counted here are around 42,000 clones, 65% to 70% occurring once; the ten biggest clones make up 20% to 25%. The V end was cut by 7 bases, the J end by 10 bases, with 17 bases between. This CDR3 has 13 amino acids. In germline, CDR1 is MNHNY, CDR2 SVGAGI (reference sequence). Genomic DNA (around 2 micrograms) was obtained from cryopreserved PBMCs for construction of TCR beta libraries. This chain uses TRBV6-6 with TRBJ2-1; D is undetermined. The sample was PBMCs, taken after 24 months of ibrutinib treatment. This receptor was taken from a human donor with chronic lymphocytic leukemia. DNA for the CDR3: TGTGCCAGCAACACGGGTCTAGGTATCGAGCAGTTCTTC. Protein product: CASNTGLGIEQFF.